This T cell receptor beta chain came from a study of T cell responses to AZD1222 COVID-19 vaccine. Trimming pared 6 bases from V and 4 bases from J, leaving 21 bases between. The CDR3 contains 16 residues. Germline values: CDR1 LNHDA, CDR2 SQIVND (reference sequence). Findings of the study overall: Donors were largely white British and mainly female; clonal diversity was possibly underestimated. Regions 160-218 and 743-854 held dominance among vaccine-associated CD4 TCRs, which spanned spike.

TCRdb's copy holds only in-frame clones and misses some; the assay was immunoSEQ multiplex PCR. The sample holds 140,000 to 150,000 clones, 90% to 95% seen once. A remark on this clone: Its target is not known.

The rearrangement links TRBV19 to TRBJ2-5, with D perhaps assigned TRBD1 or TRBD2 (5 bases each). This specimen consisted of peripheral blood, obtained after recovery from COVID-19. The receptor's source is an adult who had recovered from COVID-19. This chain's CDR3 is CASRALGGVVAETQYF. In DNA, the CDR3 is TGTGCCAGTAGAGCCCTTGGGGGAGTAGTAGCAGAGACCCAGTACTTC. Combining the CDR3 with reference TRBV19 and TRBJ2-5 gives the whole variable domain DGGITQSPKYLFRKEGQNVTLSCEQNLNHDAMYWYRQDPGQGLRLIYYSQIVNDFQKGDIAEGYSVSREKKESFPLTVTSAQKNPTAFYLCASRALGGVVAETQYFGPGTRLLVL.